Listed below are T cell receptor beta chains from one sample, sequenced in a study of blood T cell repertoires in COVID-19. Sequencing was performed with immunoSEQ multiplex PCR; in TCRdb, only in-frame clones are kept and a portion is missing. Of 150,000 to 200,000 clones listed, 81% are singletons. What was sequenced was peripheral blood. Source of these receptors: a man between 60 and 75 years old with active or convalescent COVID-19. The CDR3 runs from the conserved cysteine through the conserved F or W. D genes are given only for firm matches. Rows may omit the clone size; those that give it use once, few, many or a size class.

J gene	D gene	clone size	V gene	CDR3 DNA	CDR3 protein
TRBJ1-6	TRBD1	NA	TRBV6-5	TGTGCCAGCAGTACCTCGGGACAGCATAATTCACCCCTCCACTTT	CASSTSGQHNSPLHF
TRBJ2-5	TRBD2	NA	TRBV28	TGTGCCAGCAGTTTCGGCGGGAGGAAAAGTGAGACCCAGTACTTC	CASSFGGRKSETQYF
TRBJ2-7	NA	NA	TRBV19	TGTGCCAGTAGTATTGACAGAGACACCTACGAGCAGTACTTC	CASSIDRDTYEQYF
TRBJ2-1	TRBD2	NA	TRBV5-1	TGCGCCAGCAGCTTGATGGCCAGCGGGGGCTACAATGAGCAGTTCTTC	CASSLMASGGYNEQFF
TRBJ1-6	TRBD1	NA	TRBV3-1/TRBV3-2	TGTGCCAGCAGCCACCCCGGACAGGGGGCGAGTAATTCACCCCTCCACTTT	CASSHPGQGASNSPLHF
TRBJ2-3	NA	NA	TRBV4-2	TGTGCCAGCAGCCGAGTACTAGGGCTTACAGATACGCAGTATTTT	CASSRVLGLTDTQYF
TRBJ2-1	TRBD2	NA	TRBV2	TGTGCCAGCAGTATACTAGCGGGGGACCCCAATGAGCAGTTCTTC	CASSILAGDPNEQFF
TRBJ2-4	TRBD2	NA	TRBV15	TGTGCCACCAGCAGAGATGCCGAGCGGGGCAGGAACATTCAGTACTTC	CATSRDAERGRNIQYF
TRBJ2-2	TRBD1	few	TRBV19	TGTGCCAGTGGGGGAAGACAGGGGCCCACCGGGGAGCTGTTTTTT	CASGGRQGPTGELFF
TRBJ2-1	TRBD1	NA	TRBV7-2	TGTGCCAGCAGCTTAGACTCGGCAGGGGGAGTGAATGAGCAGTTCTTC	CASSLDSAGGVNEQFF
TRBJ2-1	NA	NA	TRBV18	TGTGCCAGCTCACCGGGGGGACCGGGATACAATGAGCAGTTCTTC	CASSPGGPGYNEQFF
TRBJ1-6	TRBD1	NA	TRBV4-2	TGTGCCAGCAGCAAAGAAACAGGGGCCTATAATTCACCCCTCCACTTT	CASSKETGAYNSPLHF
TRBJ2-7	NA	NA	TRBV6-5	TGTGCCAGCACCCGAGTTCGAGGGCTGGGGGAGCAGTACTTC	CASTRVRGLGEQYF
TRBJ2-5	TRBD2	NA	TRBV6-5	TGTGCCAGCAGGGGAGGGCTCCGGGAGACCCAGTACTTC	CASRGGLRETQYF
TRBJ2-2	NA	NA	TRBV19	TGTGCCAGTAGTATTCCGTGGACAGCTTGGATTGCTGTTTTT	CASSIPWTAWIAVF
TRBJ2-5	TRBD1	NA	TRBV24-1	TGTGCCACCAGTGCCCCCGGACAGGGATCAGAGACCCAGTACTTC	CATSAPGQGSETQYF
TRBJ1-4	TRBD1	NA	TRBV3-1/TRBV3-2	TGTGCCAGCAGCCAAGATCGGACAGGGTTTAATGAAAAACTGTTTTTT	CASSQDRTGFNEKLFF
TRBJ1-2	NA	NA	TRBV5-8	TGTGCCAGCAGCTTGGAGGCCAGGGGATACTATGGCTACACCTTC	CASSLEARGYYGYTF
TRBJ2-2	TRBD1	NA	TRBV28	TGTGCCAGCAGCCCACAGGGGGCCCTCCCCGGGGAGCTGTTTTTT	CASSPQGALPGELFF
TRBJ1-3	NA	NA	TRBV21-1	TGTGCCAGCAGCAAGGGACAGGGTAAATTGGTGAAGGGAAACACCATATATTTT	CASSKGQGKLVKGNTIYF
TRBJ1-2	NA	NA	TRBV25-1	TGTGCCAGCAGTAGCCGCTCCTATGGCTACACCTTC	CASSSRSYGYTF
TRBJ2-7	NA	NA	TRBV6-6	TGTGCCAGCAGTTACTCGCTCGGCAGGGGGGACTACGAGCAGTACTTC	CASSYSLGRGDYEQYF
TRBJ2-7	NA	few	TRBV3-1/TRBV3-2	TGTGCCAGCAGCCAAGGAATGGACCCGGGGGCCTACGAGCAGTACTTC	CASSQGMDPGAYEQYF
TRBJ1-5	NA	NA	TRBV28	TGTGCCAGCAATTGGCCCCATAGCAATCAGCCCCAGCATTTT	CASNWPHSNQPQHF
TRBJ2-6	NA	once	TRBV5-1	TGCGCCAGCAGCTTGGTGCGGGACTCTGGGGCCAACGTCCTGACTTTC	CASSLVRDSGANVLTF